Shown below are 3 T cell receptor beta chains from a single sample sequenced in a study of Graves' ophthalmopathy and Graves' hyperthyroidism. The authors amplified TCR beta CDR3 regions, and they did so from RNA transcripts for repertoire sequencing. HTBI primers were used in a first-round RT-PCR, which preceded a second-round multiplex PCR. TCRdb recomputed calls from the multiplex PCR reads with MiXCR, one row per CDR3 protein. Found here are hundreds of thousands of distinct CDR3 sequences, 35% to 45% of them singletons; the top ten hold 3.3%. Sequencing used peripheral blood. These receptors were collected from an adult man with Graves' ophthalmopathy.

This clonotype was seen repeatedly, ten times or more. J is TRBJ1-6 and V is TRBV9; D call uncertain. CDR1 is SGDLS and CDR2 is YYNGEE in the germline V gene. Trimming left V 0 bases short and J 7 bases short, with 26 bases between. The CDR3 has 20 amino acids. CDR3 DNA sequence: TGTGCCAGCAGCGTAGAGTTAGGACGTCTGACCGACCGGTGGAATTCACCCCTCCACTTT. It translates to CASSVELGRLTDRWNSPLHF. Together with reference TRBV9 and TRBJ1-6, the CDR3 gives the full variable domain: DSGVTQTPKHLITATGQRVTLRCSPRSGDLSVYWYQQSLDQGLQFLIQYYNGEERAKGNILERFSAQQFPDLHSELNLSSLELGDSALYFCASSVELGRLTDRWNSPLHFGNGTRLTVT.

This clonotype was seen a handful of times. The genes are TRBV25-1 and TRBJ1-1; TRBD1 agrees at 7 bases. V was clipped by 8 bases and J by 4 bases; unmatched bases: 7. The CDR3 length is 13 residues. Per the germline V gene, CDR1 is MGHDK and CDR2 is SYGVNS. CDR3: CASGEGTVTEAFF. For the CDR3, the DNA is TGTGCCAGCGGGGAGGGGACAGTCACTGAAGCTTTCTTT. Full variable domain (remainder filled in from reference TRBV25-1 and TRBJ1-1): EADIYQTPRYLVIGTGKKITLECSQTMGHDKMYWYQQDPGMELHLIHYSYGVNSTEKGDLSSESTVSRIRTEHFPLTLESARPSHTSQYLCASGEGTVTEAFFGQGTRLTVV.

This clonotype was counted at least ten times. The CDR3 region is CARLGQASTYEQYF. The CDR3 DNA follows: TGTGCCCGCCTCGGGCAGGCAAGCACCTACGAGCAGTACTTC. The V gene is TRBV7-9, the J gene TRBJ2-7; D not certain. In germline, CDR1 is SEHNR, CDR2 FQNEAQ (reference sequence). The CDR3 totals 14 residues. Trimming shortened V by 11 bases and J by 2 bases, and 19 bases separated the two germline ends. The full variable domain, with the rest looked up from reference TRBV7-9 and TRBJ2-7, is DTGVSQNPRHKITKRGQNVTFRCDPISEHNRLYWYRQTLGQGPEFLTYFQNEAQLEKSRLLSDRFSAERPKGSFSTLEIQRTEQGDSAMYLCARLGQASTYEQYFGPGTRLTVT.